This TCR beta chain was recovered during a study of control samples from healthy donors and cancer patients. Here immunoSEQ multiplex PCR was the method, and the copy in TCRdb shows in-frame clones only, minus some. Its table lists 150,000 to 200,000 clones. The V end was cut by 6 bases, the J end by 1 base, with 12 bases between. Germline-derived CDR1 and CDR2 are MNHEY and SVGAGI. The CDR3 sequence is 15 residues long. The specimen was blood. The clonotype comes from a woman in her 30s in good health. The chain employs TRBV6-5 and TRBJ2-2; the D is unclear. The CDR3 nucleotides are TGTGCCAGCAGAGGCCCCGGAAAGAACACCGGGGAGCTGTTTTTT. Encoded protein: CASRGPGKNTGELFF.